These T cell receptor beta chains were read from a single sample in a study of beta chain features in type 1 diabetes. Repertoires were generated with immunoSEQ multiplex PCR, while TCRdb's copy carries only in-frame clones and drops some. This table holds under 300,000 clones, 24% found once. Sample: naive CD4+ T cells from blood. The receptors were gathered from a woman aged 25 to 39 with type 1 diabetes. Both conserved end residues are part of each CDR3. The D gene is left open where the match is weak. The size of a clone is reported for some rows only, either as once, few or many, or as a class for expanded clones.

clone size,D gene,J gene,V gene,CDR3 DNA,CDR3 protein
few,-,TRBJ1-1,TRBV7-8,TGTGCCAGCAGCCTACAGCCCCAGAACACTGAAGCTTTCTTT,CASSLQPQNTEAFF
-,-,TRBJ1-1,TRBV10-3,TGTGCCATCAGCGGACAGCCGATGAACACTGAAGCTTTCTTT,CAISGQPMNTEAFF
-,TRBD2,TRBJ2-1,TRBV10-3,TGTGCCAGCGCCGGGACTAGCGATTACAATGAGCAGTTCTTC,CASAGTSDYNEQFF
-,-,TRBJ1-1,TRBV11-3,TGTGCCAGCAGTACAGTGAACACTGAAGCTTTCTTT,CASSTVNTEAFF
few,TRBD2,TRBJ2-1,TRBV7-2,TGTGCCAGCAGCGTCAGCGGGAACTCCTACAATGAGCAGTTCTTC,CASSVSGNSYNEQFF
-,TRBD1,TRBJ2-5,TRBV30,TGTGCCTGGAGTGTAAGGGGACAGGGGGCCGAGACCCAGTACTTC,CAWSVRGQGAETQYF
-,-,TRBJ2-3,TRBV29-1,TGCAGCGTTGGAAGAGAGGGTGATACGCAGTATTTT,CSVGREGDTQYF
-,-,TRBJ1-2,TRBV29-1,TGCAGCGTTGCGCAGGGCGCTTTCGAATCCTATGGCTACACCTTC,CSVAQGAFESYGYTF
-,TRBD2,TRBJ2-1,TRBV6-1,TGTGCCAGCAGTGAATGGACTAGCGGGGGATACAATGAGCAGTTCTTC,CASSEWTSGGYNEQFF
-,TRBD1,TRBJ2-5,TRBV7-2,TGTGCCAGCAGCGCCGCGACAGGGGACGAGACCCAGTACTTC,CASSAATGDETQYF
-,-,TRBJ1-1,TRBV5-1,TGCGCCAGCAGCTTGGCCCGAGGGTACACTGAAGCTTTCTTT,CASSLARGYTEAFF
-,TRBD2,TRBJ2-1,TRBV11-2,TGTGCCAGCAGCTTAATAGCGGGATCCTACAATGAGCAGTTCTTC,CASSLIAGSYNEQFF
few,TRBD1,TRBJ1-1,TRBV9,TGTGCCAGCAGCCTCTCCAAAGGAGGGGACAGGGGGTTCACTGAAGCTTTCTTT,CASSLSKGGDRGFTEAFF
few,-,TRBJ2-3,TRBV27,TGTGCCAGTACCGGGACACGACAAACAGATACGCAGTATTTT,CASTGTRQTDTQYF
few,-,TRBJ2-1,TRBV7-3,TGTGCCAGCAGCTCGAGTAATTTGAATGAGCAGTTCTTC,CASSSSNLNEQFF
-,TRBD2,TRBJ2-7,TRBV6-1,TGTGCCAGCAGCTTAGCGGGAGGGTCCTACGAGCAGTACTTC,CASSLAGGSYEQYF
few,-,TRBJ1-2,TRBV7-9,TGTGCCAGCAGCCGGGATGGAGGTGGCTACACCTTC,CASSRDGGGYTF
few,-,TRBJ2-3,TRBV29-1,TGCAGCGTTCCGACAGCTAGCACAGATACGCAGTATTTT,CSVPTASTDTQYF
-,-,TRBJ2-3,TRBV6-5,TGTGCCAGCAGGACCGGGACTAGCACAGATACGCAGTATTTT,CASRTGTSTDTQYF
few,TRBD1,TRBJ1-1,TRBV5-1,TGCGCCAGCAGAACGGACAGGACTGAAGCTTTCTTT,CASRTDRTEAFF
-,-,TRBJ2-7,TRBV30,TGTGCCGGAAGCCCAGGGGCTAGCTACGAGCAGTACTTC,CAGSPGASYEQYF
-,TRBD1,TRBJ2-7,TRBV4-1,TGCGCCAGCAGCCAAGAGGACAGGGGAAACTACGAGCAGTACTTC,CASSQEDRGNYEQYF
-,-,TRBJ1-1,TRBV28,TGTGCCAGCTCGGTGGGGACTGGCACTGAAGCTTTCTTT,CASSVGTGTEAFF
-,TRBD1,TRBJ1-1,TRBV19,TGTGCCAGTAGTATTCAGGGGGCGGATGCTGAAGCTTTCTTT,CASSIQGADAEAFF
-,TRBD1,TRBJ1-1,TRBV6-5,TGTGCCAGCAGTTACGGCGCTTGGGGACAGAGGGCTTTCTTT,CASSYGAWGQRAFF
-,-,TRBJ2-1,TRBV11-3,TGTGCCAGCAGCTTAGGCGGGACCTCCTACAATGAGCAGTTCTTC,CASSLGGTSYNEQFF
-,TRBD1,TRBJ2-1,TRBV4-1,TGCGCCGGGTCCGCAGGGGGCAATGAGCAGTTCTTC,CAGSAGGNEQFF
-,-,TRBJ1-1,TRBV5-1,TGCGCCAGCAGCTCGGGGATGAACACTGAAGCTTTCTTT,CASSSGMNTEAFF
once,-,TRBJ1-1,TRBV5-1,TGCGCCAGCAGCTTGGTTCCGGGTCAGGGCACTGAAGCTTTCTTT,CASSLVPGQGTEAFF
-,-,TRBJ2-3,TRBV20-1,TGCAGTGGGTCGGGCACAGATACGCAGTATTTT,CSGSGTDTQYF
-,-,TRBJ1-2,TRBV2,TGTGCCAGCAGTGGACAGTCGGATGGCTACACCTTC,CASSGQSDGYTF
few,-,TRBJ2-7,TRBV5-1,TGCGCCAGCAGCCCTACCTGGGGAGAGTACGAGCAGTACTTC,CASSPTWGEYEQYF
-,TRBD2,TRBJ2-1,TRBV7-3,TGTGCCAGCAGCCTCCAACCGCGGGAGGGGAATGAGCAGTTCTTC,CASSLQPREGNEQFF
few,-,TRBJ1-5,TRBV7-9,TGTGCCAGCAGCTTAGCCGGGGACAATCAGCCCCAGCATTTT,CASSLAGDNQPQHF
few,-,TRBJ2-7,TRBV5-1,TGCGCCAGCAGCTTGGGACCGGGAGACGACGAGCAGTACTTC,CASSLGPGDDEQYF
-,TRBD2,TRBJ2-2,TRBV30,TGTGCCTGGGGGACTAGCTTTAGCGGGGAGCTGTTTTTT,CAWGTSFSGELFF
few,-,TRBJ2-7,TRBV11-2,TGTGCCAGCAGGGGACTTGATAAGAAGCCCTACGAGCAGTACTTC,CASRGLDKKPYEQYF
few,-,TRBJ2-1,TRBV19,TGTGCCAGTAGTACGGGCAATGAGCAGTTCTTC,CASSTGNEQFF
few,TRBD2,TRBJ2-1,TRBV30,TGTGCCTGGACCCTCGCGACTAGCGGGCTGCCGTACTCCTACAATGAGCAGTTCTTC,CAWTLATSGLPYSYNEQFF
few,TRBD2,TRBJ2-3,TRBV2,TGTGCCAGCAGCTATACCTCTAGCGGGGCTAGCACAGATACGCAGTATTTT,CASSYTSSGASTDTQYF
-,-,TRBJ2-7,TRBV28,TGTGCCAGCAGCTCCCCGACAGGACCCTACGAGCAGTACTTC,CASSSPTGPYEQYF
few,TRBD2,TRBJ2-4,TRBV30,TGTGCCTGGAGCGGACTAGCGAAGAAAAACATTCAGTACTTC,CAWSGLAKKNIQYF
-,-,TRBJ2-7,TRBV27,TGTGCCAGCAGTTTATCGTGGGAGTCCTCCTACGAGCAGTACTTC,CASSLSWESSYEQYF
-,-,TRBJ2-1,TRBV11-3,TGTGCCAGCAGCCAGGGGCAGGGCTCCTACAATGAGCAGTTCTTC,CASSQGQGSYNEQFF
-,TRBD2,TRBJ2-2,TRBV7-3,TGTGCCAGCAGCTCTAGGACTAGCGGGAAGCCCGGGGAGCTGTTTTTT,CASSSRTSGKPGELFF
few,-,TRBJ2-2,TRBV15,TGTGCCACCAGCAGATCGGGAAACACCGGGGAGCTGTTTTTT,CATSRSGNTGELFF
-,-,TRBJ2-5,TRBV5-1,TGCGCCAGCTCGATGTGGGGAGGACACCAAGAGACCCAGTACTTC,CASSMWGGHQETQYF
-,TRBD1,TRBJ2-7,TRBV9,TGTGCCAGCAGCGTAGGGACAGGGGGAGTCTACGAGCAGTACTTC,CASSVGTGGVYEQYF
-,-,TRBJ2-1,TRBV4-2,TGTGCCAGCAGCCGACCAGGAGGGAGCAATGAGCAGTTCTTC,CASSRPGGSNEQFF
few,TRBD1,TRBJ1-1,TRBV2,TGTGCCAGCAGTGCAAACATACAGGGGGCAGGCACTGAAGCTTTCTTT,CASSANIQGAGTEAFF
-,TRBD1,TRBJ2-2,TRBV18,TGTGCCAGCTCACCTTTCCGGGACAGGGTTGTGGCCGGGGAGCTGTTTTTT,CASSPFRDRVVAGELFF
few,-,TRBJ1-1,TRBV6-1,TGTGCCAGCAGTGCCTACACAGACACTGAAGCTTTCTTT,CASSAYTDTEAFF